This T cell receptor beta chain was documented in a study of T-cell reconstitution after alpha-beta-depleted transplantation in children. The TCRbeta library was prepared with unique molecular identifiers. A single record per CDR3 protein comes from TCRdb applying MiXCR to the PCR reads. The repertoire holds some 500,000 distinct CDR3 sequences, with 15% to 20% as singletons. In this sample, this clonotype turned up a few times. Unmatched junction bases numbered 8, after V lost 4 bases and J lost 2 bases. Looked up from germline, CDR1 is KGHSH and CDR2 is LQKENI. The CDR3 is 16 amino acids. The TCR was taken from a human donor who donated a stem cell graft to a child with acute lymphoblastic leukemia. J is TRBJ2-5 and V is TRBV18; 9 bases are shared with TRBD2. Sequenced here: PBMCs from the stem cell graft donor, sampled from the stem cell graft. The CDR3 protein is CASSLSLSGRQETQYF. CDR3 DNA: TGTGCCAGCTCACTTTCCTTAAGCGGGAGGCAAGAGACCCAGTACTTC.